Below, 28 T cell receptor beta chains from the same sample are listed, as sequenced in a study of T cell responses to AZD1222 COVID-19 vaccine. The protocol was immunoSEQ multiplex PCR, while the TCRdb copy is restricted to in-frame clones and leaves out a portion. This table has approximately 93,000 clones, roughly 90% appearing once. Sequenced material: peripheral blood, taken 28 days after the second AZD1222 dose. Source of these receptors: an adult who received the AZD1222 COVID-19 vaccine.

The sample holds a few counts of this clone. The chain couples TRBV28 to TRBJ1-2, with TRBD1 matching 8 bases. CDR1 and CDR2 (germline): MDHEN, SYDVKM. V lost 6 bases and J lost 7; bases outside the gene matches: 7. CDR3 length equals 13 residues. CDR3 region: CASSPGQGGGYTF. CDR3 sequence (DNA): TGTGCCAGCAGCCCCGGACAGGGAGGTGGCTACACCTTC.

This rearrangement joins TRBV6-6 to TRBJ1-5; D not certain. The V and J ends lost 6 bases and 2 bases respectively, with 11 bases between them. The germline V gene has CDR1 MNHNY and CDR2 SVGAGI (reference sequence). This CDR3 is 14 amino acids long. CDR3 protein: CASSPTRGNQPQHF. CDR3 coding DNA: TGTGCCAGCAGCCCGACAAGGGGCAATCAGCCCCAGCATTTT.

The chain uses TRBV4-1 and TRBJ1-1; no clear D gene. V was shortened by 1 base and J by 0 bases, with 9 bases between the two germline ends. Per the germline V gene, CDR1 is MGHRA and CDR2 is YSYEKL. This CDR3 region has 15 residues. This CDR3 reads CASSQGGRLNTEAFF. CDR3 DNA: TGCGCCAGCAGCCAAGGCGGACGACTGAACACTGAAGCTTTCTTT.

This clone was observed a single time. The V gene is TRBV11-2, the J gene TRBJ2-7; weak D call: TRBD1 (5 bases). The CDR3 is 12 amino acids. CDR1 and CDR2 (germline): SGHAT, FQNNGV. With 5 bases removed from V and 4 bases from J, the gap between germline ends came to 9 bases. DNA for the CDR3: TGTGCCAGCAGCCTTCGACAGTACGAGCAGTACTTC. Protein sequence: CASSLRQYEQYF.

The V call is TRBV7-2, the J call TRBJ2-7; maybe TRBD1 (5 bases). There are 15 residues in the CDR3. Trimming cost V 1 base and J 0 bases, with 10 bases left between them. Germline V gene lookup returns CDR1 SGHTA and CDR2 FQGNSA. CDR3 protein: CASSLVADSSYEQYV. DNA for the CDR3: TGTGCCAGCAGCTTAGTAGCAGACAGCTCCTACGAGCAGTACGTC.

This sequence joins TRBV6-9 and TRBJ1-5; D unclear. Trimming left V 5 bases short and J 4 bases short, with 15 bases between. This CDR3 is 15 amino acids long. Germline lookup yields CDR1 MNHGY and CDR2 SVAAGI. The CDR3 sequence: CASSEVFPYNQPQHF. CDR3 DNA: TGTGCCAGCAGTGAAGTTTTCCCCTATAATCAGCCCCAGCATTTT.

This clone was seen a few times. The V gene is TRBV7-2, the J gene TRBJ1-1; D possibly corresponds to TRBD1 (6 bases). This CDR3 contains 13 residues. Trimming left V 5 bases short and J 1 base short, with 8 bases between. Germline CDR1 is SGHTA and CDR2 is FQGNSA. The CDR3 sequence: CASSIQGNTEAFF. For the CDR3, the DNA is TGTGCCAGCAGCATACAGGGGAACACTGAAGCTTTCTTT.

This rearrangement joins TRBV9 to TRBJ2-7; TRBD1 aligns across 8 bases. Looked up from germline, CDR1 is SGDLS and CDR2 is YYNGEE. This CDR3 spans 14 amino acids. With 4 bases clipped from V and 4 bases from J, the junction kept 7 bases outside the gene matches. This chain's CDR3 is CASSSRTGRYEQYF. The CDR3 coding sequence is TGTGCCAGCAGCTCCCGGACAGGGAGGTACGAGCAGTACTTC.

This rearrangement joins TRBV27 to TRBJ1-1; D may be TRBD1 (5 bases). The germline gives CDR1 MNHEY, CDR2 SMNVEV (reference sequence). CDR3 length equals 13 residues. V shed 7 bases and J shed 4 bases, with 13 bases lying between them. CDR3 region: CASNQGEGTEAFF. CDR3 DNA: TGTGCCAGCAATCAGGGAGAGGGCACTGAAGCTTTCTTT.

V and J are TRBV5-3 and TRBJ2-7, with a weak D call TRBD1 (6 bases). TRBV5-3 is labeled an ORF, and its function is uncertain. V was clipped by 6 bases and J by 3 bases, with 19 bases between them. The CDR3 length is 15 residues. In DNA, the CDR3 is TGTGCCAGAACTCAAACCCCCCCGACAGGCTACGAGCAGTACGTC. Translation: CARTQTPPTGYEQYV.

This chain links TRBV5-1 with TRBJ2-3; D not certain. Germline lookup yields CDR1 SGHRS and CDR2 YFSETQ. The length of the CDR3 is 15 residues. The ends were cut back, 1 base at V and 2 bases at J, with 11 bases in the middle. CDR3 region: CASSLLLPNTDTQYF. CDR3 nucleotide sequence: TGCGCCAGCAGCTTGCTTCTCCCGAACACAGATACGCAGTATTTT.

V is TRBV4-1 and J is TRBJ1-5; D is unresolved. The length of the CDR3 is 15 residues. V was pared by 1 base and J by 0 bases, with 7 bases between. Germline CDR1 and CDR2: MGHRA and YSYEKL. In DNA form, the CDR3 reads TGCGCCAGCAGCCAAGGGCAGCATAGCAATCAGCCCCAGCATTTT. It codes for CASSQGQHSNQPQHF.

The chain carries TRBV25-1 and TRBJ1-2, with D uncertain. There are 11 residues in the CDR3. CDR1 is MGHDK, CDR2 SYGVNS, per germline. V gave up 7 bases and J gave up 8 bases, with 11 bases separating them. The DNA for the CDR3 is TGTGCCAGCACTGGCACTGGCGGCTACACCTTC. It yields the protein CASTGTGGYTF.

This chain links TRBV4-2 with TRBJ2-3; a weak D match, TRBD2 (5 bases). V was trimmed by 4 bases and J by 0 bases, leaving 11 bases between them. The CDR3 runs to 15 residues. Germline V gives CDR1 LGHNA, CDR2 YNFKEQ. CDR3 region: CASSPGVYSTDTQYF. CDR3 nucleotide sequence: TGTGCCAGCAGCCCCGGGGTATACAGCACAGATACGCAGTATTTT.

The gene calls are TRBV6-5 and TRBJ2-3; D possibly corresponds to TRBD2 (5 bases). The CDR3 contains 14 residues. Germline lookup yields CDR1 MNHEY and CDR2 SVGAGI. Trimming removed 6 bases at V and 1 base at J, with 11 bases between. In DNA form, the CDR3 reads TGTGCCAGCAGATCGACTACCCGCACAGATACGCAGTATTTT. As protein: CASRSTTRTDTQYF.

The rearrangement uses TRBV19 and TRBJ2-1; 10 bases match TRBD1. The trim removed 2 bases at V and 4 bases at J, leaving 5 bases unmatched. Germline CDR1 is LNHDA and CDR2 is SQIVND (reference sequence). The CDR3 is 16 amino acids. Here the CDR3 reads CASSIPRQGAYNEQFF. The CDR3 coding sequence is TGTGCCAGTAGTATACCAAGACAGGGGGCTTACAATGAGCAGTTCTTC.

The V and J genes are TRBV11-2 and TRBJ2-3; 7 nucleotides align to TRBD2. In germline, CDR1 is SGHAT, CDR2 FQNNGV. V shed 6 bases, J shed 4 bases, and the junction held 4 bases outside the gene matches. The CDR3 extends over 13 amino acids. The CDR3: CASRVAGADTQYF. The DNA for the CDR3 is TGTGCCAGCAGAGTGGCGGGGGCAGATACGCAGTATTTT.

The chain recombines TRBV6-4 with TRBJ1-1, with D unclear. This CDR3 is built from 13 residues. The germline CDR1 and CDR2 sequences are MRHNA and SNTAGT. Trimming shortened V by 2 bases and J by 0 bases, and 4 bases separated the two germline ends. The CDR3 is CASSDSLNTEAFF. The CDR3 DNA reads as TGTGCCAGCAGTGACAGCCTGAACACTGAAGCTTTCTTT.

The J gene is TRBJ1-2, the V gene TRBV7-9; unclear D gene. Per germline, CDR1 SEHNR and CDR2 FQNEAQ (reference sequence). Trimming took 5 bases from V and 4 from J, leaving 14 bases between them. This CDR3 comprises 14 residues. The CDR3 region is CASSPGRTPYGYTF. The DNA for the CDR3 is TGTGCCAGCAGCCCCGGCCGGACGCCCTATGGCTACACCTTC.

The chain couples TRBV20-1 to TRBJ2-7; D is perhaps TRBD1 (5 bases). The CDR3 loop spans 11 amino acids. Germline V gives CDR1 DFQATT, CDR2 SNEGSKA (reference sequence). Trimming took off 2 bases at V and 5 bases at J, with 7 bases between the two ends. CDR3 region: CSARQGNEQYV. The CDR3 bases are TGCAGTGCTAGACAGGGTAACGAGCAGTACGTC.

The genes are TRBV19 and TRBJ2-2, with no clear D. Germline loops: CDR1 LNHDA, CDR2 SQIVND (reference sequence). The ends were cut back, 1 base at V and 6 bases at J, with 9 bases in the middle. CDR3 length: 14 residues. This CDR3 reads CASSIVLPPGELFF. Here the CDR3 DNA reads TGTGCCAGTAGTATAGTTCTCCCCCCCGGGGAGCTGTTTTTT. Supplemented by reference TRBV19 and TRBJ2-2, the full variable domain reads DGGITQSPKYLFRKEGQNVTLSCEQNLNHDAMYWYRQDPGQGLRLIYYSQIVNDFQKGDIAEGYSVSREKKESFPLTVTSAQKNPTAFYLCASSIVLPPGELFFGEGSRLTVL.

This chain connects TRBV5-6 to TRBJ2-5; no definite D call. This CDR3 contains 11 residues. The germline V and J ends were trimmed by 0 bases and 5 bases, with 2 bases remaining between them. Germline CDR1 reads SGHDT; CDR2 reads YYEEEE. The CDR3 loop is CASSLEETQYF. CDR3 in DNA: TGTGCCAGCAGCTTGGAGGAGACCCAGTACTTC.

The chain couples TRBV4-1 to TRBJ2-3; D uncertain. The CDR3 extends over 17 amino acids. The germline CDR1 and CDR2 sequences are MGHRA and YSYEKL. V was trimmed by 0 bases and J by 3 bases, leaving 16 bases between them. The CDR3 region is CASSQEPVFLGTDTQYF. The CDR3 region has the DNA TGCGCCAGCAGCCAAGAACCGGTTTTCTTGGGGACAGATACGCAGTATTTT.

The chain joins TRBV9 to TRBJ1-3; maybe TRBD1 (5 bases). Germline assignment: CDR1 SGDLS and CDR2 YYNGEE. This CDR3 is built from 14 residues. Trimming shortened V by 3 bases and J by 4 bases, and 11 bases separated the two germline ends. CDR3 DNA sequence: TGTGCCAGCAGCGGAAGGGGTGGAGGAAACACCATATATTTT. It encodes CASSGRGGGNTIYF.

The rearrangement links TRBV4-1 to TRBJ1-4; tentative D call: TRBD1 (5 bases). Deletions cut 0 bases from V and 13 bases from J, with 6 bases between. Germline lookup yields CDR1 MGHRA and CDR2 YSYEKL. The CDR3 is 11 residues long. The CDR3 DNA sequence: TGCGCCAGCAGCCAAGAAGACAGACTGTTTTTT. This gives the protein CASSQEDRLFF.

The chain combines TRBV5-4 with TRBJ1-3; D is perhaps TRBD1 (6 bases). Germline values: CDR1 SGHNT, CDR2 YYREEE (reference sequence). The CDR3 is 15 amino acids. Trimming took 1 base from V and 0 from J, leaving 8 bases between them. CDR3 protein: CASSLTQGSGNTIYF. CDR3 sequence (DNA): TGTGCCAGCAGCTTGACACAGGGCTCTGGAAACACCATATATTTT. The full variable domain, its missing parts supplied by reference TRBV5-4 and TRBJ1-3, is ETGVTQSPTHLIKTRGQQVTLRCSSQSGHNTVSWYQQALGQGPQFIFQYYREEENGRGNFPPRFSGLQFPNYSSELNVNALELDDSALYLCASSLTQGSGNTIYFGEGSWLTVV.

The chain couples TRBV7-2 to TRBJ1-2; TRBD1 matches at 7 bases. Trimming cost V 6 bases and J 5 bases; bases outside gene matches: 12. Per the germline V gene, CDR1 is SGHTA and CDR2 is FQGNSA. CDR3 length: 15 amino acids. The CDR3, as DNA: TGTGCCAGCAGTTCAGGGGGGAGGGGCGGGTATGGCTACACCTTC. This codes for CASSSGGRGGYGYTF.

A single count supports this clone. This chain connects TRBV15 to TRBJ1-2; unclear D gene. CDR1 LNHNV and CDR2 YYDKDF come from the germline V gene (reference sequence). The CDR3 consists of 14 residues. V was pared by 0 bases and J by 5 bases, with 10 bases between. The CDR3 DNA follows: TGTGCCACCAGCAGAGATGAGGGAAATTATGGCTACACCTTC. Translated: CATSRDEGNYGYTF.